The rows below give T cell receptor beta chains drawn from one sample of a study of cytomegalovirus exposure and HLA in healthy donors. The repertoire was sequenced with immunoSEQ multiplex PCR; TCRdb's copy has only in-frame clones and lacks some. The sample contains roughly 190,000 clones, roughly 86% of which appear only once. The sample comprised PBMCs. The receptors were gathered from a woman younger than 30 in good health and CMV-seronegative. The conserved cysteine and the conserved F or W are not part of the CDR3 here. The order of the fields is V gene, J gene, CDR3 protein.

TRBV5-1	TRBJ2-3	ASSSQGMGTDTQY
TRBV7-2	TRBJ2-5	ASSPQGLGPETQY
TRBV5-6	TRBJ2-1	ASSLASGGVYNEQF
TRBV5-1	TRBJ2-3	ASSFRTGGRGDTQY
TRBV9	TRBJ2-1	ASSVVASGGYNEQF
TRBV28	TRBJ2-2	AGGLSNTGELF
TRBV6-1	TRBJ2-5	ASSDRGKETQY
TRBV7-9	TRBJ1-1	ASRNSLGPTEAF
TRBV5-1	TRBJ1-1	ASSQGLENTEAF
TRBV6-5	TRBJ2-1	ASSYGGGGSYNEQF
TRBV19	TRBJ2-1	ASSIGGDYNEQF
TRBV2	TRBJ1-2	ASSETGDYGYT
TRBV4-2	TRBJ2-3	ASSPLVSGGPDTQY
TRBV9	TRBJ2-7	ASSPGQIYEQY
TRBV5-1	TRBJ1-1	ASSSGQGTEAF
TRBV18	TRBJ2-7	ASSPRGVGLPYEQY
TRBV10-1	TRBJ2-1	ASSESTSGGYNEQF
TRBV27	TRBJ2-7	ASSLGGGAYEQY
TRBV19	TRBJ2-5	ASSSGGIRGARGTQY
TRBV7-2	TRBJ1-3	ASSPVARSGNTIY
TRBV6-5	TRBJ1-2	ASSYRAEGDGYT
TRBV5-5	TRBJ1-4	ASSLSGHNEKLF
TRBV7-8	TRBJ1-5	ASSFTGTETPQH
TRBV5-1	TRBJ2-3	ASSFAAGGTDTQY
TRBV14	TRBJ2-1	ASSKGPRTSEDEQF
TRBV5-6	TRBJ2-7	ASSLDGRRYEQY
TRBV4-3	TRBJ1-4	ASSQGRTANEKLF
TRBV30	TRBJ1-1	AWAEQGYTEAF
TRBV7-2	TRBJ2-5	ASSLGSSGGYGQY
TRBV5-1	TRBJ1-1	ASSSTGGETEAF
TRBV13	TRBJ1-1	ASSLEGLQSEAF
TRBV6-5	.	ASSYSWAGYEQY
TRBV5-1	TRBJ1-4	ASSLKGQGGEKLF
TRBV4-3	TRBJ2-7	ASSQGVSFGGRGSYEQY
TRBV5-1	TRBJ2-5	ASISTGGRGETQY
TRBV9	TRBJ2-1	ASSLEDSRRNEQF
TRBV27	TRBJ2-6	ASSLMSSGANVLT
TRBV28	TRBJ2-3	AGGVGTDTQY
TRBV20-1	TRBJ2-1	SARNRDEQF
TRBV4-2	TRBJ2-1	ASSQEETASGYNEQF
TRBV7-2	TRBJ1-4	ASTVGTSGEKLF
TRBV29-1	TRBJ1-2	SVRQGADYGYT
TRBV7-9	TRBJ1-1	ASSQGGTEAF
TRBV5-1	TRBJ1-4	ASSLFGTGGEKLF
TRBV10-1	TRBJ2-7	ASSESAEASGRGEQY
TRBV2	TRBJ1-2	ASSEPSPRGYT
TRBV9	TRBJ2-7	ASSVVAASYEQY
TRBV5-6	TRBJ1-2	ASTPPGRTAYGYT
TRBV5-4	TRBJ2-7	ASSWGGGPSYEQY
TRBV7-7	TRBJ2-7	ASSLAGGTYEQY
TRBV5-5	TRBJ2-1	ASSKGQGSYNEQF
TRBV7-2	TRBJ1-5	ASSPGGQTRNQPQH